This paragraph reports one TCR beta chain. Its specificity is unknown. The sample originates from a study of cytomegalovirus exposure and HLA in healthy donors. Trimming shortened V by 1 base and J by 9 bases, and 16 bases separated the two germline ends. Germline lookup yields CDR1 WNHNN and CDR2 SYGVQD (reference sequence). The CDR3 consists of 14 residues. Whole-study results and caveats: Confirmation was obtained in vitro that a few CMV-associated chains are specific for CMV antigens.

PCR involved 60 Vbeta and 13 Jbeta primers. Clones were read by immunoSEQ multiplex PCR, and TCRdb kept only the in-frame ones, dropping some. This table holds more than 120,000 clones, around 80% found once. V gene TRBV10-1 combines with J gene TRBJ2-7; possibly TRBD1 for D (5 bases). Sequencing was performed on PBMCs. The source is a woman aged 25 to 39 in good health and CMV-seronegative. CDR3 sequence: CASSEYRTRRGQYF. Here the CDR3 DNA reads TGCGCCAGCAGTGAGTACAGGACCCGGCGAGGGCAGTACTTC.